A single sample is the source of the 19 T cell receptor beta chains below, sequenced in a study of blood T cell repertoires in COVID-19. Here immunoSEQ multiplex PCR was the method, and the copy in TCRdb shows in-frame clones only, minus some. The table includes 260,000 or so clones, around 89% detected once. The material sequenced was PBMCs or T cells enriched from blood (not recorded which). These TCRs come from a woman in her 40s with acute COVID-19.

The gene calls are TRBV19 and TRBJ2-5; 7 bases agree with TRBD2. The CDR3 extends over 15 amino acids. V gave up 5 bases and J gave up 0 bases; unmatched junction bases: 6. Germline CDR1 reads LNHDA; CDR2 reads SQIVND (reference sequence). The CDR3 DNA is TGTGCCAGTAGTCCGGGACTATCAAACCAAGAGACCCAGTACTTC. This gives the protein CASSPGLSNQETQYF. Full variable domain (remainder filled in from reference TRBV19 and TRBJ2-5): DGGITQSPKYLFRKEGQNVTLSCEQNLNHDAMYWYRQDPGQGLRLIYYSQIVNDFQKGDIAEGYSVSREKKESFPLTVTSAQKNPTAFYLCASSPGLSNQETQYFGPGTRLLVL.

The CDR3 bases are TGTGCCAGCAGCACCGGGAGGCAGTCCTACGAGCAGTACTTC. Amino acid sequence: CASSTGRQSYEQYF. This sequence joins TRBV21-1 and TRBJ2-7; no check of the table's D call, TRBD2, against the DNA was made. TRBV21-1 is a known pseudogene. The CDR3 runs 14 residues.

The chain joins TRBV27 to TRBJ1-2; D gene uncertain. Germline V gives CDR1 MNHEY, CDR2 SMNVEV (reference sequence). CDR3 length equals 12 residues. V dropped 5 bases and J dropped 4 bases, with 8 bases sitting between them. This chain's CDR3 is CASSPGRYGYTF. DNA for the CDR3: TGTGCCAGCAGTCCAGGCCGCTATGGCTACACCTTC.

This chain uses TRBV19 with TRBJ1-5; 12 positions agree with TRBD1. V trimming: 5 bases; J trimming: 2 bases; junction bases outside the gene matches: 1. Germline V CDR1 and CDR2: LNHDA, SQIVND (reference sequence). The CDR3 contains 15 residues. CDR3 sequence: CASSGTGGGNQPQHF. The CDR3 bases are TGTGCCAGTAGTGGGACAGGGGGCGGCAATCAGCCCCAGCATTTT.

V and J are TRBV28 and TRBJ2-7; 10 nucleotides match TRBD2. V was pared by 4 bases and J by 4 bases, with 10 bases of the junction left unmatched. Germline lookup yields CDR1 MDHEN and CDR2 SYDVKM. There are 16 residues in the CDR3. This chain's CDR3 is CASSSGGLAARYEQYF. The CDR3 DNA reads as TGTGCCAGCAGTTCAGGTGGACTAGCGGCGCGATACGAGCAGTACTTC.

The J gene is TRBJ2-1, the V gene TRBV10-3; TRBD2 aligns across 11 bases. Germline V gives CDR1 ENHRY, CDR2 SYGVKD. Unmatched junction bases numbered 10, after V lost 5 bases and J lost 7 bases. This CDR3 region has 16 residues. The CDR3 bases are TGTGCCATCAGTCCCGGGACTAGCGGAGCTCGAAATGAGCAGTTCTTC. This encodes CAISPGTSGARNEQFF.

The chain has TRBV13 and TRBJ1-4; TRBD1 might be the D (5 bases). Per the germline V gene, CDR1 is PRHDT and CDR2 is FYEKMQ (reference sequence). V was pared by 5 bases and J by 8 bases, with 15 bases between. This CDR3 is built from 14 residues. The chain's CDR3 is CASSPGRGGEKLFF. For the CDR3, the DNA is TGTGCCAGCAGCCCGGGACGGGGAGGCGAAAAACTGTTTTTT.

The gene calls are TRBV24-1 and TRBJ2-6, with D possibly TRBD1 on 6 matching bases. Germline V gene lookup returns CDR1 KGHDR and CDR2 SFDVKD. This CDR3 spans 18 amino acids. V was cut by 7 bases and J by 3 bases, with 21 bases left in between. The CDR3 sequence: CATSPPQGLRDGANVLTF. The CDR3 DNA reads TGTGCCACCAGCCCGCCCCAGGGGCTGAGGGATGGGGCCAACGTCCTGACTTTC.

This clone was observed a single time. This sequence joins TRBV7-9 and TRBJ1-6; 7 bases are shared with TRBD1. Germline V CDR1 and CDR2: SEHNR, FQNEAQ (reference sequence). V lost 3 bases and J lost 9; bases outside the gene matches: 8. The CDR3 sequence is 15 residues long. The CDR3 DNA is TGTGCCAGCAGCTTTGGGGCAGGGGGTAGTTCACCCCTCCACTTT. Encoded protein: CASSFGAGGSSPLHF.

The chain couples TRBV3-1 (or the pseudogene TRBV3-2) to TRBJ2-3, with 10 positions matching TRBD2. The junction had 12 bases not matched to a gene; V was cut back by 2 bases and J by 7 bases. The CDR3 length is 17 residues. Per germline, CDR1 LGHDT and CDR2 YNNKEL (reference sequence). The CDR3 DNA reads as TGTGCCAGCAGCCAATCCCTCCTAGCGGGAGCGACTCATACGCAGTATTTT. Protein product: CASSQSLLAGATHTQYF.

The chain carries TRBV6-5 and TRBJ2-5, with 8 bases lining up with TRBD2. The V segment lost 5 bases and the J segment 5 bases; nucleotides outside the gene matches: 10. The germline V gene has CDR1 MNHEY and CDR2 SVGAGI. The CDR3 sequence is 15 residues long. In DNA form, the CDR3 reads TGTGCCAGCAGTATAAACGGGGGGGAATGGGAGACCCAGTACTTC. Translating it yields CASSINGGEWETQYF.

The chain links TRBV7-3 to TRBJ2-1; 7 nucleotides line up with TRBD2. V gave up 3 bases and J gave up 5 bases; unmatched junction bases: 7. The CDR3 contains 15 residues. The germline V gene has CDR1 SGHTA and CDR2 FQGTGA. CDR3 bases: TGTGCCAGCAGCTTGTCGAGACTAGCAAACAATGAGCAGTTCTTC. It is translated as CASSLSRLANNEQFF.

CDR3 amino acids: CASSGTATQAYNEQFF. The CDR3 coding sequence is TGTGCCAGCAGTGGGACAGCCACCCAAGCCTACAATGAGCAGTTCTTC. The chain links TRBV2 to TRBJ2-1; weak D call: TRBD1 (6 bases). CDR3 size: 16 residues. Germline loops: CDR1 SNHLY, CDR2 FYNNEI. Trimming pared 4 bases from V and 2 bases from J, leaving 15 bases between.

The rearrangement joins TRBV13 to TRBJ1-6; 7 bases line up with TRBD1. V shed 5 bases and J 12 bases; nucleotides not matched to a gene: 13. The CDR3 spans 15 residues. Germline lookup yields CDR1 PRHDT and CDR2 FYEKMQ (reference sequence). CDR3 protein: CASSGRGRLNLPLHF. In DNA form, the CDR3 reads TGTGCCAGCAGCGGAAGGGGGCGACTAAATCTACCCCTCCACTTT.

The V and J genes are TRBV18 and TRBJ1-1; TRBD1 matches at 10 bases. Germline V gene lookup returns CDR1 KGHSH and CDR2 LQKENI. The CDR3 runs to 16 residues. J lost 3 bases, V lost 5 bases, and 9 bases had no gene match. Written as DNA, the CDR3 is TGTGCCAGCTCAAAAACGACAGGGGGCTCCGACACTGAAGCTTTCTTT. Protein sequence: CASSKTTGGSDTEAFF.

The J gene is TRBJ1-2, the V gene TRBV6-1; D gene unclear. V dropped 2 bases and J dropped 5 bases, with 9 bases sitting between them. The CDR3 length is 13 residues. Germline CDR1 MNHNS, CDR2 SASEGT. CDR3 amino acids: CASSEYRLYGYTF. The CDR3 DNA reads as TGTGCCAGCAGTGAATACAGACTATATGGCTACACCTTC.

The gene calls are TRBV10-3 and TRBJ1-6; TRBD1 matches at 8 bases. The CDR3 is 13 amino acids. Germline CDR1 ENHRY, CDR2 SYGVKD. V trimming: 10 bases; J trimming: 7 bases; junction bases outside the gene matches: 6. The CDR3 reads CATGQGGNSPLHF. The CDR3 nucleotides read TGTGCCACCGGACAGGGAGGCAATTCACCCCTCCACTTT.

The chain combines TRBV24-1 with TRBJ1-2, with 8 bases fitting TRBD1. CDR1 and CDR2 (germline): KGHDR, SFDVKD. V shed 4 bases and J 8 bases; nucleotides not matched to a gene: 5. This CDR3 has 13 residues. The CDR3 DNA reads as TGTGCCACCAGTGAAAGGACAGGGACGGGCTACACCTTC. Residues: CATSERTGTGYTF.

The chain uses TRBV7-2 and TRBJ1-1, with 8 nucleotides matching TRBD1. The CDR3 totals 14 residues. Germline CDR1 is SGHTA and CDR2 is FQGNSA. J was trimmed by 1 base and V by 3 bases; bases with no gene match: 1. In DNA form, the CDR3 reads TGTGCCAGCAGCTTGGGACAGGCGAACACTGAAGCTTTCTTT. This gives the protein CASSLGQANTEAFF.